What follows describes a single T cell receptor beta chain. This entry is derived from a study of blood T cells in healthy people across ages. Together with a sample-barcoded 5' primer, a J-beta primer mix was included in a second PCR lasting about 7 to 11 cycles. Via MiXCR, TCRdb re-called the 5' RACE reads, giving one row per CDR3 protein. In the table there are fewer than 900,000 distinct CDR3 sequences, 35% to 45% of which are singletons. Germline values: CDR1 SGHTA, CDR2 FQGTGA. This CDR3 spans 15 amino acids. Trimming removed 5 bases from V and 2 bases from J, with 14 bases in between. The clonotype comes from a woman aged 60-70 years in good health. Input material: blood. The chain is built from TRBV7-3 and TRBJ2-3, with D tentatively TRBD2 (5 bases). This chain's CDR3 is CASSDRSGYTDTQYF. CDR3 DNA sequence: TGTGCCAGCAGCGATCGGAGCGGCTACACAGATACGCAGTATTTT.